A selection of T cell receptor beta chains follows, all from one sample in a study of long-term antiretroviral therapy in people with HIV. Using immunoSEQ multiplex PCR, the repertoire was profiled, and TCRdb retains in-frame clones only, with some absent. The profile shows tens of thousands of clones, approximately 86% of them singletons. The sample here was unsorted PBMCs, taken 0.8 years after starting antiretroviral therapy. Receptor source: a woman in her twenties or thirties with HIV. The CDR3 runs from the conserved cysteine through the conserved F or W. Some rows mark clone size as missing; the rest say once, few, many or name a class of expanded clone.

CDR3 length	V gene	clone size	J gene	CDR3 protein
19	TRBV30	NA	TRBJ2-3	CAWSGASGGPAGHTDTQYF
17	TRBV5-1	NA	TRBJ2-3	CASSLTGLGGNTDTQYF
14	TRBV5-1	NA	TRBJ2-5	CASSLGGIQETQYF
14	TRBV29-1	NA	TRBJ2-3	CSVVWTGSPDTQYF
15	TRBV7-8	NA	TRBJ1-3	CASSPSTGFGNTIYF
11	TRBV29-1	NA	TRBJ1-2	CSVEDRRGYTF
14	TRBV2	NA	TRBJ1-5	CASRESYSNQPQHF
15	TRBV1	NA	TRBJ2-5	CTSSLVNRGPQTQYF
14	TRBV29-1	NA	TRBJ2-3	CSASGRASTDTQYF
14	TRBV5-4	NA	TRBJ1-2	CASSLNRVDYGYTF
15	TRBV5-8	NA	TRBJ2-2	CASSLGLVTTGELFF
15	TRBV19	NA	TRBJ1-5	CASSIIRTENQPQHF
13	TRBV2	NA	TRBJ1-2	CASSGPGHQGSTF
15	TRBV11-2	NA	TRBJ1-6	CASSPIREDNSPLHF
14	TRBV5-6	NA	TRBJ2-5	CASSLVASQETQYF
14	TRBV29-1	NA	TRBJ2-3	CSVDRGMGTDTQYF
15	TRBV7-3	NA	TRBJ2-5	CASSQGVGFQETQYF
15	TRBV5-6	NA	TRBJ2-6	CASSLSGSGANVLTF
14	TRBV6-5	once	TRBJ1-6	CASRLDSHNSPLHF
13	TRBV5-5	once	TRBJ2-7	CASSLDSRREQYF
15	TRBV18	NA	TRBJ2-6	CASSRSSSGANVLTF
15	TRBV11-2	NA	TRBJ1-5	CASSLDSAAYQPQHF
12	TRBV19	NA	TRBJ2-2	CASDQGAGELFF
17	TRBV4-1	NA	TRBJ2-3	CASSPTGGASFTDTQYF
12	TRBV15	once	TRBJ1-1	CATSRVVGAAFF
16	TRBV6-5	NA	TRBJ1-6	CASSYSKAHGSLPLHF
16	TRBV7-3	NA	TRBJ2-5	CASSLSLASGQETQYF
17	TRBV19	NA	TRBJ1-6	CAGGSGTGGLLGSPLHF
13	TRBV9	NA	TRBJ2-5	CASSATGPETQYF
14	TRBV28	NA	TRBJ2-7	CASISRGAYYEQYF
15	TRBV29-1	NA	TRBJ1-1	CSVGAKGGLNTEAFF
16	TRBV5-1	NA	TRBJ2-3	CASSAGRREGTDTQYF
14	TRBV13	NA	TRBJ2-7	CASSPGTGSYEQYF
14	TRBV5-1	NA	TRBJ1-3	CASSLDPMWDGIYF
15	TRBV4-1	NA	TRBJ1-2	CASSQDGRETYGYTF
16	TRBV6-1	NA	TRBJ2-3	CASSDQTGGYTDTQYF
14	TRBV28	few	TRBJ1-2	CASGNDRVQSGYTF
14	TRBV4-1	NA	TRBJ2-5	CASSQGGGRETQYF
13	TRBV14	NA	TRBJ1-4	CASSQDVTNPLFF
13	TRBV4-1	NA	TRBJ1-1	CASSQVGPSEAFF
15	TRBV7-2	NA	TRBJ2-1	CASSVSGWTSGEQFF
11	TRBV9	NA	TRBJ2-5	CASSVDETQYF
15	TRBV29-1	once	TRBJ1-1	CSVEDPGGLSTEAFF
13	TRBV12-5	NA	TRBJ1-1	CASGLERTTEAFF
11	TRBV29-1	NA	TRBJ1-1	CSAPSGAVAFF
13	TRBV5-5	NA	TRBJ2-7	CASSSDGFYEQYF
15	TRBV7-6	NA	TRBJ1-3	CASSPDDDSGNTIYF
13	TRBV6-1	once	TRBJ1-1	CASSTGYHTEAFF
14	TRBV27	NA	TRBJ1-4	CASSFRQGVEKLFF
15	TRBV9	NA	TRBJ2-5	CASSPSRSGGETQYF
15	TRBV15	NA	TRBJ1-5	CATSRVQGPSEAQHF
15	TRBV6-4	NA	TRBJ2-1	CASSDLQGTVDEQFF
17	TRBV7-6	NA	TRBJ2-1	CASSLARGTLLRNEQFF
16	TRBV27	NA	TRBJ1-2	CASGPGQGWRSDGYTF